These 29 T cell receptor beta chains were all obtained from the same sample, sequenced in a study of response to subunit inactivated influenza vaccine. TCRdb re-analysed the RT-PCR reads in MiXCR, keeping a single row per CDR3 protein. The table lists 500,000 to 550,000 distinct CDR3 sequences, 7.5% to 8.5% of them singletons. The sequenced sample was PBMCs from blood, obtained around 25 months after vaccination. All receptors derive from a man between 50 and 75 years old who received an inactivated influenza vaccine.

The chain carries TRBV11-2 and TRBJ1-5; unclear D gene. From germline, CDR1 is SGHAT and CDR2 FQNNGV. Trimming took 1 base from V and 5 from J, leaving 12 bases between them. This CDR3 spans 15 amino acids. CDR3 sequence reads: CASSLVGTHDQPQHF. The CDR3 nucleotides are TGTGCCAGCAGCTTAGTGGGCACACATGATCAGCCCCAGCATTTT.

This clonotype was observed a few times. The CDR3: CASSDRGGGSSETQYF. Written as DNA, the CDR3 is TGTGCCAGCAGTGACAGGGGTGGAGGTTCGAGTGAGACCCAGTACTTC. This chain connects TRBV6-1 to TRBJ2-5; TRBD1 is a possible D gene (6 bases). The CDR3 is made up of 16 amino acids. V lost 3 bases to trimming and J lost 5 bases, with 19 bases between them. CDR1 and CDR2 (germline): MNHNS, SASEGT.

For the CDR3, the DNA is TGTGCCAGCAGTGACAGGGTATCGAGAGAAAAACTGTTTTTT. It yields the protein CASSDRVSREKLFF. The chain uses TRBV2 and TRBJ1-4, with D possibly matching TRBD1 (5 bases). Trimming left V 3 bases short and J 8 bases short, with 13 bases between. Germline V CDR1 and CDR2: SNHLY, FYNNEI. This CDR3 is built from 14 residues.

The chain recombines TRBV6-5 with TRBJ1-6; 11 bases are a match to TRBD1. CDR3 length: 15 amino acids. The germline V gene has CDR1 MNHEY and CDR2 SVGAGI. V was clipped by 4 bases and J by 7 bases; unmatched bases: 3. The CDR3 sequence is CASSSGTGGNSPLHF. For the CDR3, the DNA is TGTGCCAGCAGTTCCGGGACAGGGGGGAATTCACCCCTCCACTTT.

Only a few counts were recorded for this clonotype. The genes are TRBV20-1 and TRBJ1-5, with D uncertain. From germline, CDR1 is DFQATT and CDR2 SNEGSKA (reference sequence). CDR3 length: 15 residues. Trimming removed 0 bases at V and 4 bases at J, with 13 bases between. CDR3 bases: TGCAGTGCTAGAGATTTGTCCTGGGGAAATCAGCCCCAGCATTTT. Encoded protein: CSARDLSWGNQPQHF.

This clonotype appeared many times. The CDR3 DNA is TGCGCCAGCAGCCAAGATCGGGCAGGGGTCTACACTGAAGCTTTCTTT. The encoded protein is CASSQDRAGVYTEAFF. The rearrangement links TRBV4-3 to TRBJ1-1, with a tentative D call TRBD1 (6 bases). CDR3 length equals 16 residues. The germline V gene encodes CDR1 LGHNA and CDR2 YSLEER. Trimming stripped 0 bases from V and 3 bases from J, with 14 bases between.

This clonotype was seen ten or more times. The chain couples TRBV10-2 to TRBJ2-7; D is uncertain. Germline lookup yields CDR1 WSHSY and CDR2 SAAADI. V gave up 0 bases and J gave up 4 bases, with 7 bases separating them. The CDR3 covers 13 residues. CDR3 amino acids: CASSESVPYEQYF. CDR3 nucleotide sequence: TGCGCCAGCAGTGAGTCTGTACCGTACGAGCAGTACTTC.

The chain links TRBV27 to TRBJ1-2; D is possibly TRBD1 (6 bases). Trimming stripped 8 bases from V and 0 bases from J, with 16 bases between. The CDR3 runs 15 residues. Germline CDR1 MNHEY, CDR2 SMNVEV (reference sequence). CDR3: CASGQGHSANYGYTF. In DNA form, the CDR3 reads TGTGCCAGCGGCCAGGGACACTCAGCTAACTATGGCTACACCTTC.

This clonotype showed up many times. The V call is TRBV18, the J call TRBJ2-5, with 12 positions matching TRBD2. The V gene's germline CDR1 is KGHSH and CDR2 LQKENI. V lost 4 bases to trimming and J lost 5 bases; unmatched junction nucleotides: 2. The CDR3 length is 14 residues. CDR3 nucleotides: TGTGCCAGCTCACGACTAGCGGGGGATGAGACCCAGTACTTC. The encoded protein is CASSRLAGDETQYF.

Only a few counts were recorded for this clonotype. This chain uses TRBV19 with TRBJ1-6, with unresolved D. The CDR3 spans 13 residues. CDR1 is LNHDA, CDR2 SQIVND, per germline (reference sequence). Trimming took 1 base from V and 10 from J, leaving 8 bases between them. CDR3 amino acids: CASSIVEESPLHF. As DNA, the CDR3 is TGTGCCAGTAGTATAGTAGAAGAATCACCCCTCCACTTT.

The gene calls are TRBV5-1 and TRBJ2-5, with D perhaps given as TRBD1 or TRBD2 (5 bases each). CDR3 size: 15 residues. Trimming stripped 2 bases from V and 4 bases from J, with 15 bases between. Germline-derived CDR1 and CDR2 are SGHRS and YFSETQ. The CDR3 region is CASSLTGTVGETQYF. DNA of the CDR3: TGCGCCAGCAGCTTAACCGGGACGGTGGGAGAGACCCAGTACTTC.

This clonotype has a count of ten or more. This sequence joins TRBV20-1 and TRBJ2-1; D not certain. Germline V gene sequence: CDR1 DFQATT, CDR2 SNEGSKA (reference sequence). CDR3 length: 15 amino acids. Trimming stripped 4 bases from V and 0 bases from J, with 13 bases between. The CDR3 nucleotides read TGCAGTGCTACCAACCGCCGGGCCTCCTACAATGAGCAGTTCTTC. It yields the protein CSATNRRASYNEQFF.

This clonotype was seen at least ten times. Germline is not matched at one junction end, which may reflect a read error. This chain links TRBV7-2 with TRBJ2-1, with a weak D call TRBD2 (7 bases). This CDR3 is built from 15 residues. The V gene's germline CDR1 is SGHTA and CDR2 FQGNSA. The CDR3 region has the DNA TGTGCCAGCAGATTAGCCGTGGGGGGGCACAATGAGCAGTTCTTC. This gives the protein CASRLAVGGHNEQFF.

This clonotype was detected only a few times. The chain joins TRBV2 to TRBJ1-1, with 10 positions matching TRBD1. The germline gives CDR1 SNHLY, CDR2 FYNNEI. This CDR3 comprises 15 residues. The trim removed 6 bases at V and 0 bases at J, leaving 4 bases unmatched. CDR3 sequence reads: CASSGQGGLNTEAFF. CDR3 DNA: TGTGCCAGCAGCGGACAGGGGGGTTTGAACACTGAAGCTTTCTTT.

The chain is built from TRBV7-8 and TRBJ1-5, with D maybe TRBD1 (6 bases). The CDR3 extends over 16 amino acids. CDR1 and CDR2 (germline): SGHVS, FQNEAQ. V lost 1 base and J lost 2, with 12 bases in between. The CDR3 region is CASSLGAAGGNQPQHF. CDR3 sequence (DNA): TGTGCCAGCAGCTTAGGTGCGGCAGGGGGCAATCAGCCCCAGCATTTT.

This clonotype was counted many times. This rearrangement joins TRBV6-1 to TRBJ2-1; 8 bases are shared with TRBD2. Trimming at V came to 6 bases and at J to 3 bases, leaving 10 bases not matched to a gene. Germline CDR1 is MNHNS and CDR2 is SASEGT. CDR3 length: 16 amino acids. The chain's CDR3 is CASRTLPGLGYNEQFF. The CDR3 nucleotides are TGTGCCAGCAGAACCCTCCCGGGACTAGGCTACAATGAGCAGTTCTTC.

This chain links TRBV20-1 with TRBJ2-5; perhaps TRBD2 as D (7 bases). Trimming took off 0 bases at V and 4 bases at J, with 12 bases between the two ends. Germline lookup yields CDR1 DFQATT and CDR2 SNEGSKA (reference sequence). The CDR3 is 14 residues long. The CDR3 region is CSARDQGRGETQYF. The CDR3 coding sequence is TGCAGTGCTAGAGACCAGGGGAGGGGAGAGACCCAGTACTTC.

This chain joins TRBV6-5 and TRBJ1-3, with D tentatively TRBD1 (5 bases). Germline V gene lookup returns CDR1 MNHEY and CDR2 SVGAGI. CDR3 length: 18 amino acids. The V end was cut by 0 bases, the J end by 0 bases, with 15 bases between. The CDR3 DNA reads as TGTGCCAGCAGTTACTCCCTGGCAGGGAGACTCTCTGGAAACACCATATATTTT. Amino acids: CASSYSLAGRLSGNTIYF.

This clonotype was seen many times. The chain uses TRBV7-2 and TRBJ2-7; D is unclear. In germline, CDR1 is SGHTA, CDR2 FQGNSA. V lost 0 bases to trimming and J lost 3 bases, with 3 bases between them. The CDR3 length is 12 residues. The CDR3 region is CASSLALYEQYF. The CDR3 DNA reads TGTGCCAGCAGCTTAGCCCTCTACGAGCAGTACTTC.

The chain combines TRBV4-1 with TRBJ2-3, with 9 bases lining up with TRBD2. J gave up 2 bases and V 6 bases, and 12 bases lay outside the gene matches. The CDR3 is 17 residues long. Germline CDR1 is MGHRA and CDR2 is YSYEKL. The CDR3 DNA reads as TGCGCCAGCAGTCTTACCTTAGCGGGAGAGTACACAGATACGCAGTATTTT. Its protein is CASSLTLAGEYTDTQYF.

This rearrangement joins TRBV19 to TRBJ1-1; 7 bases match TRBD1. Losses at the gene ends were 2 bases for V and 6 bases for J; bases not matched to a gene: 6. The CDR3 has 14 amino acids. Germline V gene lookup returns CDR1 LNHDA and CDR2 SQIVND (reference sequence). The CDR3 sequence is CASSIRDSDAEAFF. The CDR3 nucleotides read TGTGCCAGTAGTATACGGGACAGCGATGCTGAAGCTTTCTTT. Full variable domain (rest looked up from reference TRBV19 and TRBJ1-1): DGGITQSPKYLFRKEGQNVTLSCEQNLNHDAMYWYRQDPGQGLRLIYYSQIVNDFQKGDIAEGYSVSREKKESFPLTVTSAQKNPTAFYLCASSIRDSDAEAFFGQGTRLTVV.

The J gene is TRBJ2-3, the V gene TRBV6-5; perhaps TRBD2 as D (7 bases). Per germline, CDR1 MNHEY and CDR2 SVGAGI. This CDR3 has 17 amino acids. V was clipped by 2 bases and J by 2 bases, with 17 bases between them. The CDR3 sequence is CASSYRGAHTFTDTQYF. CDR3 nucleotides: TGTGCCAGCAGTTACCGGGGGGCGCATACCTTCACAGATACGCAGTATTTT.

The chain couples TRBV5-1 to TRBJ2-7, with 8 bases fitting TRBD2. Losses at the gene ends were 0 bases for V and 0 bases for J; bases not matched to a gene: 5. The CDR3 extends over 16 amino acids. The germline V gene has CDR1 SGHRS and CDR2 YFSETQ. CDR3: CASSLEASGRSYEQYF. In DNA, the CDR3 is TGCGCCAGCAGCTTGGAGGCTAGCGGGCGCTCCTACGAGCAGTACTTC. The full variable domain, with the rest looked up from reference TRBV5-1 and TRBJ2-7, is KAGVTQTPRYLIKTRGQQVTLSCSPISGHRSVSWYQQTPGQGLQFLFEYFSETQRNKGNFPGRFSGRQFSNSRSEMNVSTLELGDSALYLCASSLEASGRSYEQYFGPGTRLTVT.

This clonotype was seen a handful of times. This chain joins TRBV4-3 and TRBJ2-3; the D gene is possibly TRBD1 (6 bases). Germline V CDR1 and CDR2: LGHNA, YSLEER. The V end lost 1 base, the J end lost 0 bases, and 11 bases lay between the germline ends. This CDR3 has 16 residues. The CDR3 here is CASSQAQGLSTDTQYF. The CDR3 bases are TGCGCCAGCAGCCAAGCACAGGGTCTTAGCACAGATACGCAGTATTTT.

This clonotype was seen more than once but under ten times. CDR3 coding DNA: TGTGCCAGCAGTTCCCAGGGGGTTGGTTACAATGAGCAGTTCTTC. It yields the protein CASSSQGVGYNEQFF. The chain has TRBV2 and TRBJ2-1; TRBD1 matches at 7 bases. This CDR3 region has 15 residues. Germline V gene sequence: CDR1 SNHLY, CDR2 FYNNEI. The V and J ends lost 5 bases and 4 bases, in that order; junction bases with no gene match: 8.

The chain uses TRBV6-2 or TRBV6-3 and TRBJ1-1; a weak D match, TRBD1 (5 bases). Trimming shortened V by 0 bases and J by 4 bases, and 12 bases separated the two germline ends. Germline V gene sequence: CDR1 MNHEY, CDR2 SVGEGT. CDR3 length: 15 amino acids. The DNA for the CDR3 is TGTGCCAGCAGTTACTCCCTCGTGGGGGTCACTGAAGCTTTCTTT. It translates to CASSYSLVGVTEAFF.

This chain uses TRBV20-1 with TRBJ2-5, with 11 bases that match TRBD2. The CDR3 has 15 amino acids. The ends lost 6 bases at V and 5 bases at J; junction bases unmatched: 11. Germline V CDR1 and CDR2: DFQATT, SNEGSKA (reference sequence). CDR3: CSATTVAGGRETQYF. The CDR3 nucleotides are TGCAGTGCCACAACTGTAGCGGGGGGGCGGGAGACCCAGTACTTC.

This clonotype was seen a few times. The chain links TRBV5-6 to TRBJ2-2; 12 nucleotides agree with TRBD2. J gave up 0 bases and V 7 bases, and 4 bases lay outside the gene matches. CDR1 and CDR2 from the germline V gene are SGHDT and YYEEEE. The CDR3 has 16 residues. CDR3 sequence reads: CASSRLAGANTGELFF. The CDR3 bases are TGTGCCAGCTCGAGACTAGCGGGGGCGAACACCGGGGAGCTGTTTTTT.

This clonotype was seen a few times. This chain links TRBV4-1 with TRBJ2-7, with 11 bases aligning to TRBD2. After removal of 3 bases from V and 9 bases from J, the junction contained 28 bases not matched to a gene. The CDR3 sequence is 21 residues long. Looked up from germline, CDR1 is MGHRA and CDR2 is YSYEKL. CDR3 coding DNA: TGCGCCAGCAGCCACGGCGTTTCAGGGACTAGCGGCCCTCGATCAAGTCGGGGGCAGTACTTC. It specifies CASSHGVSGTSGPRSSRGQYF.